This T cell receptor (beta chain) stems from a study of CD8+CD57+ T cells in acquired aplastic anemia. Study overall: Each DNA sample taken from sorted CD4+ and CD8+ cells came to approximately 3 ug on average.

The CDR3 has 12 residues. Germline CDR1 and CDR2: MGHRA and YSYEKL. V dropped 4 bases and J dropped 0 bases, with 3 bases sitting between them. This clonotype was picked up many times. Antigen: not known. The patients chosen for sequencing had shown expansion of CD8+CD57+ cells (detected by flow cytometry). The TCR beta profiling, which covered VDJ combination and CDR3 sequence, was carried out using genomic DNA as the template. TCRdb independently ran MiXCR on the reads; one entry per CDR3 protein. Of 150,000 to 180,000 distinct CDR3 sequences in the sample, less than 60% were seen once. Study-level results: Patients shared approximately 30 CD8+ CDR3 sequences with controls.

This TCR was sampled from a human donor with aplastic anemia. Sequencing used sorted CD4+, CD8+, or CD8+CD57+ T cells (not recorded which) from PBMCs. The chain carries TRBV4-1 and TRBJ2-5; D unclear. The CDR3 DNA reads TGCGCCAGCAGCCCTGACCAAGAGACCCAGTACTTC. Residues: CASSPDQETQYF.